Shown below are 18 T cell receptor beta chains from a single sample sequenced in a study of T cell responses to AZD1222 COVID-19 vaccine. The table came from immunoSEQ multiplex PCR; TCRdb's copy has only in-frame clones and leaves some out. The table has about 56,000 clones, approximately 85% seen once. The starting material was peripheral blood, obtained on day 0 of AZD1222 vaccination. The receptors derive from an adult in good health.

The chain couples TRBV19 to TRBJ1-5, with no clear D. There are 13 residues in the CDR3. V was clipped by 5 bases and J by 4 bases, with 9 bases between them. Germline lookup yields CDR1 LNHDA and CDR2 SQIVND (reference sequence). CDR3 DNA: TGTGCCAGTAGTCTAAGCCCAAATCAGCCCCAGCATTTT. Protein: CASSLSPNQPQHF.

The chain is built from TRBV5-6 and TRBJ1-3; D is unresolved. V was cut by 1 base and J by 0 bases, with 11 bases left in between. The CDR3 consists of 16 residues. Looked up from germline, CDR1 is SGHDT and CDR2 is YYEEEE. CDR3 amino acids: CASSLSDGTSGNTIYF. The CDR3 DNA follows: TGTGCCAGCAGCTTGTCCGATGGAACCTCTGGAAACACCATATATTTT. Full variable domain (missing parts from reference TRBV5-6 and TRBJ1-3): DAGVTQSPTHLIKTRGQQVTLRCSPKSGHDTVSWYQQALGQGPQFIFQYYEEEERQRGNFPDRFSGHQFPNYSSELNVNALLLGDSALYLCASSLSDGTSGNTIYFGEGSWLTVV.

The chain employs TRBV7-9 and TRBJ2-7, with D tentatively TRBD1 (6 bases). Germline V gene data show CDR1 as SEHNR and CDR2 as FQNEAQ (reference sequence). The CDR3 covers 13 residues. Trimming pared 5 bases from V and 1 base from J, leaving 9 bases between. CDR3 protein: CASSRDTSYEQYF. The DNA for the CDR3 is TGTGCCAGCAGCCGGGACACTTCCTACGAGCAGTACTTC. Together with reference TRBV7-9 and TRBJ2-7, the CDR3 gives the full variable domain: DTGVSQNPRHKITKRGQNVTFRCDPISEHNRLYWYRQTLGQGPEFLTYFQNEAQLEKSRLLSDRFSAERPKGSFSTLEIQRTEQGDSAMYLCASSRDTSYEQYFGPGTRLTVT.

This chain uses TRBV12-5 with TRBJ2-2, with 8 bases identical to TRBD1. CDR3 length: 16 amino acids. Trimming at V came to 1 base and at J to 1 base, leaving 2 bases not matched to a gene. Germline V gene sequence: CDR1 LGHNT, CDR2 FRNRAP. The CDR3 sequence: CASGLAQGENTGELFF. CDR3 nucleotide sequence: TGTGCTAGTGGTTTGGCACAGGGGGAGAACACCGGGGAGCTGTTTTTT.

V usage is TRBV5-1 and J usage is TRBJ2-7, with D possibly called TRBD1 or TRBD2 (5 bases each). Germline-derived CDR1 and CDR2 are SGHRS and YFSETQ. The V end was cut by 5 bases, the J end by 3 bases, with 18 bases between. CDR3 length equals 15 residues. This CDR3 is CASRFAGAGLYEQYF. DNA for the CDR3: TGCGCCAGCAGGTTTGCTGGGGCAGGACTCTACGAGCAGTACTTC.

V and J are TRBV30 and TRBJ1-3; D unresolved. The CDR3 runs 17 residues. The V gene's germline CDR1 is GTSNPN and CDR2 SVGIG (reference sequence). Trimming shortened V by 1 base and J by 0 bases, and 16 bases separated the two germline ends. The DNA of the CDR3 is TGTGCCTGGAGTGCCGGTCGTCTTGCCCTCTCTGGAAACACCATATATTTT. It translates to CAWSAGRLALSGNTIYF.

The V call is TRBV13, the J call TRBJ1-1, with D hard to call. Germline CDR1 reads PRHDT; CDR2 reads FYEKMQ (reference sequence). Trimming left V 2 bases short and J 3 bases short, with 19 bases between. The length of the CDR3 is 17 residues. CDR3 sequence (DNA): TGTGCCAGCAGCTTAAATGTGGGTGGAGGTTCGGACACTGAAGCTTTCTTT. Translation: CASSLNVGGGSDTEAFF.

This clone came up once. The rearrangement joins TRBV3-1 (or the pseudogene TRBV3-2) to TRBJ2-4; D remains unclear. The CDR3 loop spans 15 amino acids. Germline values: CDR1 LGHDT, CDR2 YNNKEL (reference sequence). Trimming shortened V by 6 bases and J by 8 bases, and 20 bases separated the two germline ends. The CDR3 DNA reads TGTGCCAGCAGTCCCCAAGGCGTGGGGAAGGACATTCAGTACTTC. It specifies CASSPQGVGKDIQYF.

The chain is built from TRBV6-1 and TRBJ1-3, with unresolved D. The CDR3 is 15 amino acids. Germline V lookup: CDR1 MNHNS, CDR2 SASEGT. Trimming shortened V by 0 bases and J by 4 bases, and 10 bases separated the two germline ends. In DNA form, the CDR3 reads TGTGCCAGCAGTGAAGCGATGTACGGAGGAAACACCATATATTTT. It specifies CASSEAMYGGNTIYF.

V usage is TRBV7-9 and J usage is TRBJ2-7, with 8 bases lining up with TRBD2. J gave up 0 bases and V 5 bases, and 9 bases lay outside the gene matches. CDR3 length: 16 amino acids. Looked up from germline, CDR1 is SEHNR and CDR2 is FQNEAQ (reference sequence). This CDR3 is CASSPRGSGGSYEQYF. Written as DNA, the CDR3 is TGTGCCAGCAGCCCCCGGGGAAGCGGGGGCTCCTACGAGCAGTACTTC.

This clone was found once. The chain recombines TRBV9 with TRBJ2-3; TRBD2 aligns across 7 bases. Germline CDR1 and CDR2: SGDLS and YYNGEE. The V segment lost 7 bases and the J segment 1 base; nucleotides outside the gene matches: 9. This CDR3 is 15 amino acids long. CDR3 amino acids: CASASRSGGTDTQYF. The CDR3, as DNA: TGTGCCAGCGCGTCACGGAGCGGGGGCACAGATACGCAGTATTTT. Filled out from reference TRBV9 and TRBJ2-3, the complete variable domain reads DSGVTQTPKHLITATGQRVTLRCSPRSGDLSVYWYQQSLDQGLQFLIQYYNGEERAKGNILERFSAQQFPDLHSELNLSSLELGDSALYFCASASRSGGTDTQYFGPGTRLTVL.

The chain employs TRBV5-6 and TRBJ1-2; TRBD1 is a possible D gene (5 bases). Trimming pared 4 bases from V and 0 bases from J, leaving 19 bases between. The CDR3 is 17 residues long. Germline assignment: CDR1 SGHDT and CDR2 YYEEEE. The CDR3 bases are TGTGCCAGCAGCCAACGTCAGGGTGTGAAGTCTAACTATGGCTACACCTTC. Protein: CASSQRQGVKSNYGYTF.

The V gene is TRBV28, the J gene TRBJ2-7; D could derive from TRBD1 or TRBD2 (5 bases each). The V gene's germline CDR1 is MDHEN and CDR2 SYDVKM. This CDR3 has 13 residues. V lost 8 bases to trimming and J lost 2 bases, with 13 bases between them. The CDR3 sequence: CASGGDSTYEQYF. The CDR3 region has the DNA TGTGCCAGCGGGGGAGACAGTACCTACGAGCAGTACTTC.

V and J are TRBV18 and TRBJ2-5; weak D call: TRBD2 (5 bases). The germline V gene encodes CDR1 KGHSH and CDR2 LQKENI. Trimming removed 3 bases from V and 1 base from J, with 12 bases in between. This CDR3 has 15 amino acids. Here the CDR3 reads CASSPSAEGQETQYF. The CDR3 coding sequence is TGTGCCAGCTCACCGTCCGCAGAGGGCCAAGAGACCCAGTACTTC.

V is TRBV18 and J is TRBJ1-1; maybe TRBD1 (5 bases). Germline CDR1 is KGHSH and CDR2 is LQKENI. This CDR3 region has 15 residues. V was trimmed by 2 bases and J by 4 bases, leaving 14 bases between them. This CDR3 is CASSPSRGRGTEAFF. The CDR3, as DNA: TGTGCCAGCTCACCATCCCGGGGGAGAGGCACTGAAGCTTTCTTT.

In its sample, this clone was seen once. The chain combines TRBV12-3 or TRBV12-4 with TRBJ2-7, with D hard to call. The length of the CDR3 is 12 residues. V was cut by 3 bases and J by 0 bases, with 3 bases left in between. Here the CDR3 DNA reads TGTGCCAGCAGTTTGCACTCCTACGAGCAGTACTTC. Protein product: CASSLHSYEQYF.

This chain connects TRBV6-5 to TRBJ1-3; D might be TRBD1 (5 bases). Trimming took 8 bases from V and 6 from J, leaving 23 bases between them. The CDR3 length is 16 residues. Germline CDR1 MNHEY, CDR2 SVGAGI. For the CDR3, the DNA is TGTGCCAGCGGTTTAATAGGACAAGGGGCGGAAAACACCATATATTTT. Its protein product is CASGLIGQGAENTIYF.

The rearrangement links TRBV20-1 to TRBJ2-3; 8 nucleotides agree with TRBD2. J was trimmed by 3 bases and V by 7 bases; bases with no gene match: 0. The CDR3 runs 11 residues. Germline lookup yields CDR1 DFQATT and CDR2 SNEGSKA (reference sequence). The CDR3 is CSVAGTDTQYF. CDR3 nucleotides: TGCAGTGTAGCGGGGACAGATACGCAGTATTTT.